A selection of T cell receptor beta chains follows, all from one sample in a study of patients and donors after allogeneic stem cell transplantation. TCRdb fed the RT-PCR reads into MiXCR, producing one record per CDR3 protein. The table lists fewer than 200,000 distinct CDR3 sequences, 30% of them singletons, with roughly 3.2% in the top ten. Sequencing used blood, either unsorted or a sorted T cell fraction (not recorded which). All receptors derive from a human donor who was either an allogeneic HSCT recipient or a stem cell or donor lymphocyte infusion donor (not recorded which). It is not recorded whose cells these are; they may come from a transplant donor. Each CDR3 is given with its conserved first and last residue. Fields, in order: V gene, clone size, D gene, J gene, CDR3 protein, CDR3 DNA. The D gene is left open where the match is weak. Expanded clones get a size class; other rows say once, few or many, or leave the size out.

v_call: TRBV4-1
clone_size: .
d_call: TRBD1
j_call: TRBJ1-1
cdr3_aa: CASSPRGPGTEAFF
cdr3_nt: TGCGCCAGCAGCCCCAGGGGGCCGGGCACTGAAGCTTTCTTT

v_call: TRBV24-1
clone_size: few
d_call: TRBD2
j_call: TRBJ2-7
cdr3_aa: CATSSWTSGSYEQYF
cdr3_nt: TGTGCCACGAGCTCCTGGACTAGCGGTTCCTACGAGCAGTACTTC

v_call: TRBV6-5
clone_size: .
d_call: .
j_call: TRBJ1-4
cdr3_aa: CASSSAGRESDEKLFF
cdr3_nt: TGTGCCAGCAGTTCAGCGGGACGGGAAAGCGATGAAAAACTGTTTTTT

v_call: TRBV15
clone_size: .
d_call: TRBD2
j_call: TRBJ2-1
cdr3_aa: CATSRDRQREGRDNEQFF
cdr3_nt: TGTGCCACCAGCAGAGATCGTCAGCGGGAAGGCCGTGACAATGAGCAGTTCTTC

v_call: TRBV20-1
clone_size: .
d_call: TRBD1
j_call: TRBJ1-2
cdr3_aa: CSAEGQSNYGYTF
cdr3_nt: TGCAGTGCCGAGGGACAGTCTAACTATGGCTACACCTTC

v_call: TRBV4-2
clone_size: .
d_call: TRBD1
j_call: TRBJ1-1
cdr3_aa: CASSAGQGMNTEAFF
cdr3_nt: TGTGCCAGCAGCGCGGGACAGGGTATGAACACTGAAGCTTTCTTT

v_call: TRBV6-5
clone_size: few
d_call: .
j_call: TRBJ2-5
cdr3_aa: CASSYGTGRETQYF
cdr3_nt: TGTGCCAGCAGTTACGGTACGGGGAGAGAGACCCAGTACTTC

v_call: TRBV12-3/TRBV12-4
clone_size: .
d_call: .
j_call: TRBJ2-7
cdr3_aa: CASSLLTVYEQYF
cdr3_nt: TGTGCCAGCAGTTTGTTGACCGTCTACGAGCAGTACTTC

v_call: TRBV12-3/TRBV12-4
clone_size: .
d_call: TRBD1
j_call: TRBJ2-1
cdr3_aa: CASRSGTERYNEQFF
cdr3_nt: TGTGCCAGCAGATCCGGGACAGAGAGATACAATGAGCAGTTCTTC

v_call: TRBV24-1
clone_size: .
d_call: .
j_call: TRBJ2-3
cdr3_aa: CATSGAQAERTDTQYF
cdr3_nt: TGTGCCACCAGTGGGGCTCAAGCGGAGAGGACAGATACGCAGTATTTT

v_call: TRBV20-1
clone_size: .
d_call: TRBD2
j_call: TRBJ2-7
cdr3_aa: CSALATGTSYEQYF
cdr3_nt: TGCAGTGCTTTGGCCACAGGGACTAGCTACGAGCAGTACTTC

v_call: TRBV9
clone_size: .
d_call: .
j_call: TRBJ2-3
cdr3_aa: CASSIRTGVSDTQYF
cdr3_nt: TGTGCCAGCAGCATTAGGACGGGAGTGTCTGATACGCAGTATTTT

v_call: TRBV5-1
clone_size: .
d_call: TRBD2
j_call: TRBJ2-1
cdr3_aa: CASSVRLAGVSEQFF
cdr3_nt: TGCGCCAGCAGCGTGAGACTAGCGGGAGTTTCTGAGCAGTTCTTC

v_call: TRBV20-1
clone_size: .
d_call: .
j_call: TRBJ1-5
cdr3_aa: CSAPSGPNQPQHF
cdr3_nt: TGCAGTGCCCCTTCAGGCCCGAATCAGCCCCAGCATTTT

v_call: TRBV27
clone_size: .
d_call: TRBD1
j_call: TRBJ1-5
cdr3_aa: CASRQGDRPQHF
cdr3_nt: TGTGCCAGTCGACAGGGAGATCGGCCCCAGCATTTT

v_call: TRBV11-2
clone_size: .
d_call: TRBD1
j_call: TRBJ1-2
cdr3_aa: CASSPSTGPYGYTF
cdr3_nt: TGTGCCAGCAGCCCATCGACAGGGCCCTATGGCTACACCTTC

v_call: TRBV6-5
clone_size: .
d_call: TRBD2
j_call: TRBJ2-3
cdr3_aa: CASSTGLAGGTQYF
cdr3_nt: TGTGCCAGCAGCACGGGACTAGCGGGGGGTACGCAGTATTTT

v_call: TRBV11-2
clone_size: .
d_call: .
j_call: TRBJ1-3
cdr3_aa: CASSSGVGNTIYF
cdr3_nt: TGTGCCAGCAGCTCGGGAGTCGGAAACACCATATATTTT

v_call: TRBV4-3
clone_size: .
d_call: .
j_call: TRBJ1-5
cdr3_aa: CASSQGAGWGQPQHF
cdr3_nt: TGCGCCAGCAGCCAAGGGGCAGGGTGGGGACAGCCCCAGCATTTT

v_call: TRBV10-1
clone_size: few
d_call: TRBD2
j_call: TRBJ2-1
cdr3_aa: CASSERAGGYYNEQFF
cdr3_nt: TGCGCCAGCAGTGAGAGAGCGGGAGGGTACTACAATGAGCAGTTCTTC

v_call: TRBV7-8
clone_size: .
d_call: .
j_call: TRBJ1-5
cdr3_aa: CASSLSSGSNQPQHF
cdr3_nt: TGTGCCAGCAGCTTATCGTCCGGAAGCAATCAGCCCCAGCATTTT

v_call: TRBV7-9
clone_size: .
d_call: .
j_call: TRBJ1-1
cdr3_aa: CASSYENTEAFF
cdr3_nt: TGTGCCAGCAGCTACGAGAACACTGAAGCTTTCTTT

v_call: TRBV3-1
clone_size: few
d_call: .
j_call: TRBJ1-2
cdr3_aa: CASSQAAASNSGYTF
cdr3_nt: TGTGCCAGCAGCCAAGCGGCGGCGAGCAATTCTGGCTACACCTTC

v_call: TRBV12-3/TRBV12-4
clone_size: .
d_call: .
j_call: TRBJ2-4
cdr3_aa: CASSLVRQFVAKNIQYF
cdr3_nt: TGTGCCAGCAGTTTAGTTCGGCAGTTTGTAGCCAAAAACATTCAGTACTTC

v_call: TRBV27
clone_size: .
d_call: .
j_call: TRBJ1-1
cdr3_aa: CASHPGVLNTEAFF
cdr3_nt: TGTGCCAGCCACCCAGGGGTACTGAACACTGAAGCTTTCTTT

v_call: TRBV7-9
clone_size: .
d_call: .
j_call: TRBJ2-7
cdr3_aa: CASSPGLGSYEQYF
cdr3_nt: TGTGCCAGCAGCCCAGGGCTGGGGTCCTACGAGCAGTACTTC

v_call: TRBV20-1
clone_size: .
d_call: .
j_call: TRBJ1-2
cdr3_aa: CSARSITGTEYGYTF
cdr3_nt: TGCAGTGCTAGGAGTATAACCGGGACCGAGTATGGCTACACCTTC

v_call: TRBV6-6
clone_size: .
d_call: .
j_call: TRBJ2-5
cdr3_aa: CASSYSRKETQYF
cdr3_nt: TGTGCCAGCAGTTACTCGAGGAAAGAGACCCAGTACTTC

v_call: TRBV6-5
clone_size: .
d_call: .
j_call: TRBJ1-6
cdr3_aa: CASSYGGSINSPLHF
cdr3_nt: TGTGCCAGCAGTTACGGGGGCTCAATAAATTCACCCCTCCACTTT

v_call: TRBV7-9
clone_size: .
d_call: .
j_call: TRBJ1-1
cdr3_aa: CASSLDPRQALEAFF
cdr3_nt: TGTGCCAGCAGCTTAGATCCCCGACAGGCGCTTGAAGCTTTCTTT

v_call: TRBV2
clone_size: few
d_call: .
j_call: TRBJ1-2
cdr3_aa: CASTGRVNYGYTF
cdr3_nt: TGTGCCAGCACCGGACGGGTCAACTATGGCTACACCTTC

v_call: TRBV20-1
clone_size: many
d_call: TRBD1
j_call: TRBJ1-6
cdr3_aa: CSAKQGANSPLHF
cdr3_nt: TGCAGTGCTAAACAGGGGGCAAATTCACCCCTCCACTTT

v_call: TRBV9
clone_size: .
d_call: TRBD1
j_call: TRBJ2-5
cdr3_aa: CASSGPPDRDLHETQYF
cdr3_nt: TGTGCCAGCAGCGGTCCTCCGGACAGGGACCTGCATGAGACCCAGTACTTC

v_call: TRBV20-1
clone_size: .
d_call: .
j_call: TRBJ2-1
cdr3_aa: CSAYRTNEQFF
cdr3_nt: TGCAGTGCTTACCGTACTAATGAGCAGTTCTTC

v_call: TRBV30
clone_size: .
d_call: TRBD1
j_call: TRBJ2-1
cdr3_aa: CAWDRDRYVDEQFF
cdr3_nt: TGTGCCTGGGACCGGGACAGGTACGTGGATGAGCAGTTCTTC

v_call: TRBV9
clone_size: few
d_call: TRBD2
j_call: TRBJ2-1
cdr3_aa: CASSDKISGISYNEQFF
cdr3_nt: TGTGCCAGCAGCGATAAGATTAGCGGGATATCCTACAATGAGCAGTTCTTC

v_call: TRBV10-3
clone_size: many
d_call: .
j_call: TRBJ2-7
cdr3_aa: CAISPSTYEQYF
cdr3_nt: TGTGCCATCAGTCCCAGTACTTACGAGCAGTACTTC

v_call: TRBV7-2
clone_size: .
d_call: .
j_call: TRBJ1-1
cdr3_aa: CASSLVSTVTEAFF
cdr3_nt: TGTGCCAGCAGCTTAGTTTCTACAGTTACTGAAGCTTTCTTT

v_call: TRBV5-1
clone_size: .
d_call: .
j_call: TRBJ1-1
cdr3_aa: CASSLVGRGNTEAFF
cdr3_nt: TGCGCCAGCAGCTTGGTTGGCAGGGGGAACACTGAAGCTTTCTTT

v_call: TRBV14
clone_size: .
d_call: .
j_call: TRBJ2-7
cdr3_aa: CASSLFLTAYEQYF
cdr3_nt: TGTGCCAGCAGCCTTTTCTTGACAGCCTACGAGCAGTACTTC

v_call: TRBV12-3/TRBV12-4
clone_size: many
d_call: .
j_call: TRBJ1-5
cdr3_aa: CASSLGRGRNQPQHF
cdr3_nt: TGTGCCAGCAGTTTAGGGAGGGGACGCAATCAGCCCCAGCATTTT

v_call: TRBV9
clone_size: .
d_call: .
j_call: TRBJ1-4
cdr3_aa: CASSVTGGKLFF
cdr3_nt: TGTGCCAGCAGCGTTACCGGGGGAAAACTGTTTTTT

v_call: TRBV9
clone_size: .
d_call: .
j_call: TRBJ1-6
cdr3_aa: CASSAIGDSPLHF
cdr3_nt: TGTGCCAGCAGCGCCATAGGAGATTCACCCCTCCACTTT

v_call: TRBV20-1
clone_size: .
d_call: .
j_call: TRBJ2-7
cdr3_aa: CSARETAYEQYF
cdr3_nt: TGCAGTGCTAGAGAGACAGCCTACGAGCAGTACTTC

v_call: TRBV7-9
clone_size: few
d_call: TRBD1
j_call: TRBJ1-2
cdr3_aa: CASSLTGGYYGYTF
cdr3_nt: TGTGCCAGCAGCTTGACAGGGGGTTACTATGGCTACACCTTC

v_call: TRBV25-1
clone_size: .
d_call: .
j_call: TRBJ2-3
cdr3_aa: CASSESPGLSTDTQYF
cdr3_nt: TGTGCCAGCAGTGAATCCCCAGGTCTGAGCACAGATACGCAGTATTTT

v_call: TRBV28
clone_size: once
d_call: .
j_call: TRBJ2-7
cdr3_aa: CASSLLQGSYEQYF
cdr3_nt: TGTGCCAGCAGTTTACTACAGGGAAGCTACGAGCAGTACTTC

v_call: TRBV28
clone_size: many
d_call: .
j_call: TRBJ1-5
cdr3_aa: CASSPTKHQPQHF
cdr3_nt: TGTGCCAGCAGTCCTACGAAGCATCAGCCCCAGCATTTT

v_call: TRBV20-1
clone_size: .
d_call: .
j_call: TRBJ1-6
cdr3_aa: CSARVIGYQNSPLHF
cdr3_nt: TGCAGTGCTAGAGTGATAGGGTATCAGAATTCACCCCTCCACTTT

v_call: TRBV5-1
clone_size: .
d_call: .
j_call: TRBJ2-7
cdr3_aa: CASSLVGDEQYF
cdr3_nt: TGCGCCAGCAGCTTGGTCGGAGACGAGCAGTACTTC

v_call: TRBV20-1
clone_size: few
d_call: TRBD2
j_call: TRBJ2-7
cdr3_aa: CSASPGTSGGNEQYF
cdr3_nt: TGCAGTGCTAGCCCCGGGACTAGCGGGGGAAACGAGCAGTACTTC

v_call: TRBV27
clone_size: few
d_call: TRBD2
j_call: TRBJ2-5
cdr3_aa: CASSLGLAEETQYF
cdr3_nt: TGTGCCAGCAGTTTGGGACTAGCTGAGGAGACCCAGTACTTC

v_call: TRBV4-2
clone_size: few
d_call: .
j_call: TRBJ1-5
cdr3_aa: CASSQVRAVSNQPQHF
cdr3_nt: TGTGCCAGCAGCCAAGTGAGGGCGGTTAGCAATCAGCCCCAGCATTTT

v_call: TRBV10-3
clone_size: .
d_call: TRBD1
j_call: TRBJ1-2
cdr3_aa: CAIRDRGNGYTF
cdr3_nt: TGTGCCATCAGGGACAGGGGGAATGGCTACACCTTC

v_call: TRBV7-9
clone_size: .
d_call: TRBD2
j_call: TRBJ2-7
cdr3_aa: CASSLARTSHEQYF
cdr3_nt: TGTGCCAGCAGCTTAGCCCGGACTAGCCACGAGCAGTACTTC